This T cell receptor beta chain appears in the sequencing data of a study of STAT3 mutations in large granular lymphocyte leukemia. General observations from the study: All newly emerging clones after therapy were STAT3 wild type. At least one immunodominant TCR beta clonotype appeared in every T-cell large granular lymphocyte leukemia patient.

About this clone itself: Its antigen is unidentified.

The CDR3 sequence is 13 residues long. The V end was cut by 4 bases, the J end by 6 bases, with 13 bases between. Germline V gene sequence: CDR1 MDHEN, CDR2 SYDVKM. Method: immunoSEQ multiplex PCR; TCRdb's copy keeps in-frame clones and lacks some. The profile shows approximately 42,000 clones, 80% to 85% of them singletons. The receptor was derived from a human donor with T large granular lymphocyte leukemia. Some clones in this sample may be carry-over from other donors' samples. The chain links TRBV28 to TRBJ2-7, with D possibly matching TRBD1 (6 bases). The sample taken for sequencing was PBMCs. The CDR3 region has the DNA TGTGCCAGCAGTTCCCAGGGGTCCCGCGAGCAGTACTTC. This codes for CASSSQGSREQYF.